Reported below is one TCR beta chain. Its antigen target is currently unknown. The record has no base qualities; no much larger clone is one base away. Library generation was performed with the immunoSEQ multiplex PCR assay. The multiplex PCR relied on a mix of 60 forward primers for TCR Vbeta segments and 13 reverse primers for TCR Jbeta segments. The CDR3 region of rearranged TCR beta genes was amplified from genomic DNA with a multiplex PCR assay. The amplified TCR beta libraries were sequenced on the Illumina HiSeq System as 87-base-pair reads. The study's own analysis went as follows. Across the 700 or so repertoires, a later analysis counted 60 million to 90 million unique TCR beta chains, approximately 12 million of which were shared by at least two donors. A nearest-neighbor algorithm error-corrected the raw reads and collapsed the reads into unique sequences, merging closely related sequences to remove PCR and sequencing errors. CDR3 sequences were aligned to IMGT reference sequences to assign V, D and J gene segments. Each retained sequence needed at least a six-nucleotide match to both a V gene segment and a J gene segment. A rearrangement was called productive if the CDR3 had no stop codons and remained in frame with V and J, and every other rearrangement was called non-productive. CDR3 was defined according to IMGT convention as the region running from the second conserved V-encoded cysteine to the conserved J-encoded phenylalanine. The earlier analysis of 500 to 750 of the donors excluded any sequence lacking an unambiguous match to a single V gene segment. In an earlier analysis of 450 to 750 of the donors, a V segment was called functional when productive rearrangements were above 56.7%, and segregating when the standard deviation between donors exceeded 5%. A statistical classification framework was built for diagnosing cytomegalovirus status from the catalog of TCR beta chain sequences. In a later analysis, V and J genes were assigned by comparing TCR nucleotide sequences against IMGT/GENE-DB human TR gene sequences. In a later analysis, CDR3 sequences and most-parsimonious VDJ recombination scenarios were assigned using the TCRdist pipeline. In a later analysis, every TCR beta chain was defined by the combination of its CDR3 amino acid sequence and its V-gene family, and reads without a unique V-gene family were dropped. A later analysis removed 592 highly shared, low-generation-probability nucleotide sequences to deal with suspected cross-contamination and a sequencing artifact. For each public chain, a later analysis derived a clonal expansion index from normalized ranks of inferred template counts within each repertoire. In a later analysis, generation probabilities were computed using a VDJ recombination model fitted to out-of-frame rearrangements, and the results were checked against IGoR. A later analysis scored TCR-TCR, TCR-HLA and TCR-CMV co-occurrence with hypergeometric tests, applying a repertoire-size bias correction to TCR pairs. To estimate false discovery rates, a later analysis permuted the HLA or CMV assignments 20 times. In a later analysis, co-occurring TCRs were grouped using DBSCAN, and TCRdist sequence similarity was added for clustering within HLA-allele-positive subsets. Repertoires with fewer than 30,000 or more than 120,000 public chains, plus five repertoires with anomalous nucleotide sharing, were excluded from co-occurrence clustering. Imported from immuneACCESS, the table was reduced by TCRdb to in-frame sequences with V and J called. These copies leave out some clones; in studies compared against another copy, an unresolved V gene accounts for under half, and the cause of the remainder is not known. That table supplies the V and J calls and clone size; D and trimming were determined from the DNA. This sample lists over 110,000 clones; 80% were detected once. The top ten clones comprise about 4.4% of the sample.

The data were taken from a study of cytomegalovirus exposure and HLA in healthy donors (dated by TCRdb to the late 2010s). The study in broad terms: According to an earlier analysis of 587 of the donors, 150 million to 200 million T cells yielded 117 million unique TCR beta sequences and 250 to 350 Gb of sequence data. Roughly 300 gigabases of sequencing data and roughly 90 million unique TCR sequences were included in an early release covering about 600 HLA-typed donors. Of the 350 to 450 genotyped donors, more than 75% were placed in the genetic ancestry cluster associated with self-reported Caucasian donors. The study was designed to test whether signatures of past pathogen exposure could be identified by cataloging public T cell receptors. The study used immunosequencing to profile the T cell repertoires of more than 650 subjects and linked those repertoires to cytomegalovirus serostatus. A separate validation cohort of roughly 130 different subjects was used in addition to the roughly 700-subject first cohort. To predict cytomegalovirus infection status, the study combined high-throughput TCR immunosequencing, statistical association of individual TCRs with disease status, and machine learning. To study patterns of TCR occurrence, a later analysis re-analyzed previously published TCR beta repertoires from under 750 donors and added high-resolution HLA genotyping. The later analysis used no new phenotypic data to find candidate immune exposures, relying instead on TCR beta sequences and their occurrence across donors. An earlier analysis of around 640 of the donors used high-throughput TCR beta sequencing to judge whether each TCR beta V gene segment behaved as functional or pseudogenic. Donor age, sex, ethnicity and CMV serostatus were compiled together with the repertoire data. A later genetic analysis used genome-wide SNP genotypes for about three fifths of the 666 donors, treating that subset as a discovery cohort. All discovery cohort repertoires had been generated on a single sequencing platform. HLA typing covered class I and class II loci at four-digit resolution. Typing coverage varied by locus: roughly 620-640 donors for A, B, C, DRB1 and DQB1; roughly 510 for DQA1; around 570 for DPA1; under 490 for DPB1. Because of strong linkage in the cohort, four to six DR-DQ haplotypes were treated as single units for association and clustering. Across 300 to 400 genotyped donors of the cohort, an average of approximately 220,000 unique TCR beta nucleotide sequences per donor were sequenced, and about a sixth of those sequences were non-productive. Broad study findings and their caveats: In an earlier analysis of about 550 of the donors, most TCR beta V segments were observed in productive rearrangements about 90% or about 30% of the time, broadly matching IMGT annotations. Several of the top co-occurrence clusters appeared to be linked to parvovirus B19, influenza, CMV and Epstein-Barr virus, according to a later analysis. The authors suggested that the approach could potentially be extended to other disease states and immunological phenotypes. A few of the identified cytomegalovirus-associated TCR beta chains were confirmed in vitro to be specific for cytomegalovirus antigens. V-gene and J-gene trimming of TCR beta chains was associated with a missense DCLRE1C variant in a later genetic analysis, and the association was replicated in an independent cohort. The 87-base-pair reads could not distinguish some IMGT-functional V segments, including TRBV6-2 and TRBV6-3, so those segments were excluded. According to a later genetic analysis, donors in an Asian-associated ancestry cluster had fewer N-insertions in productive TCRs than the roughly 670-donor mean. The presence/absence analyses assumed that sequencing depth was roughly uniform across donors, and that assumption may not be true. The classifier was reported to diagnose cytomegalovirus status with high specificity and sensitivity in both the original and validation cohorts. Because counts were too low, around 17 rarely observed V segments, including chromosome 9 orphons, were left out of the earlier analysis of 587 of the donors. In the study, 164 TCR beta chains were listed as associated with cytomegalovirus. Because HLA typing was missing for some donors at each locus, association tests included only the typed subset. A later analysis found that TCR association rates varied across HLA loci, with DRB1 alleles showing the most associated TCRs and HLA-C alleles the fewest. For the cohort, immune exposure information was limited to CMV serostatus. Only TCR beta chains were sequenced in this cohort, and the absence of alpha or paired-chain data limited detectable features. In a later analysis, HLA-associated TCR beta chains were found to be more clonally expanded and to have lower generation probabilities than equally common non-associated chains. A cluster of highly shared sequence variants was judged likely to be a technical artifact of the sequencing pipeline. A further reported finding was that TCR beta sequences accurately predicted the HLA-A and HLA-B alleles for most subjects in the first cohort. A later analysis associated about 18,000 TCR beta sequences with specific HLA alleles at a false discovery rate of 0.05. Assigning TCR associations to individual alleles was difficult when HLA alleles, especially DR and DQ, strongly co-occurred. Linkage disequilibrium might explain the correlated functional status among segregating V segments, but an unknown experimental factor could not be excluded. A later analysis found that most CMV-associated TCR beta chains appeared HLA-restricted, with HLA associations seemingly driven largely by CMV exposure. Most TCR sequences were observed very rarely across donors, whereas some public TCRs were present in many individuals.

The cohort comprised 550 to 700 healthy bone marrow donors. Cohort members were all nominally healthy when sampled, although unrecorded immune exposures were likely present. The donor tested CMV seronegative and was one of the 352 seronegative cohort members. A peripheral blood sample was provided by each donor, and peripheral blood mononuclear cells were used for TCR beta sequencing. Genomic DNA was extracted from the blood cell samples with the Qiagen DNeasy Blood Extraction Kit. The CDR3 starts with the cysteine, ends with the phenylalanine, and has 15 residues. The CDR3 DNA has 45 bases and is translated from base 1. The junction carries 16 bases between V and J, which are trimmed by 4 bases and 4 bases respectively. CDR1 and CDR2 were assigned from the germline V gene as MGHRA and YSYEKL.

The V and J genes are TRBV4-1 and TRBJ1-2; TRBD1 is a possible D gene, resting on 6 matching bases. The receptor was derived from a man aged 40-50 years in good health and CMV-seronegative. The sequenced material came from PBMCs. The sequence in DNA is TGCGCCAGCAGCCCTATACGGGACAACCTCTATGGCTACACCTTC. It specifies CASSPIRDNLYGYTF.